This entry describes one T cell receptor beta chain. Its antigen is not identified. Samples were taken several times over chemoradiotherapy. This record comes from a study of chemoradiotherapy in HPV16-positive cancers. Study-wide results and limits: Candidate HPV-specific clones and E7-related TCR motifs grew in tumor during treatment.

V lost 7 bases to trimming and J lost 6 bases, with 19 bases between them. Germline V gene sequence: CDR1 MNHNS, CDR2 SASEGT. The CDR3 length is 15 residues. Measured with immunoSEQ multiplex PCR; TCRdb has only the in-frame clones, and not every one. The table includes 9,500 to 15,000 clones, 70% to 90% detected once. The V and J genes are TRBV6-1 and TRBJ2-1, with D tentatively TRBD2 (7 bases). The sequencing used blood, collected from a patient who underwent chemoradiotherapy. The sequence came from a human donor with HPV-associated anogenital cancer. CDR3 in DNA: TGTGCCAGCACTTCCCTAGAGGGGGGGCTCAATGAGCAGTTCTTC. Translation: CASTSLEGGLNEQFF.